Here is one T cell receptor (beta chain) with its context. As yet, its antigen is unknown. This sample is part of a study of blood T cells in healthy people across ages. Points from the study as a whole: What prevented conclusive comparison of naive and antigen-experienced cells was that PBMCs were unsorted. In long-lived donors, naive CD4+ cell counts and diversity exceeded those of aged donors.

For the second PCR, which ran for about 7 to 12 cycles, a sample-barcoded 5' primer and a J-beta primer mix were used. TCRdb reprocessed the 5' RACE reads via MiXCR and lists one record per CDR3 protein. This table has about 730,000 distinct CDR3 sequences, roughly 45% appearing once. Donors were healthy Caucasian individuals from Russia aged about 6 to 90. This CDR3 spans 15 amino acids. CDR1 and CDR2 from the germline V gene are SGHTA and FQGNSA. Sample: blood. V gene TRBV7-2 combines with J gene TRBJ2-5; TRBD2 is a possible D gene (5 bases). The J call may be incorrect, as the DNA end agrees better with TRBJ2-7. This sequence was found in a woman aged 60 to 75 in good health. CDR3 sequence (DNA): TGTGCCAGCAGCTTAGATTCCGACGGGGTCTACGAGCAGTACTTC. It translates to CASSLDSDGVYEQYF.